This entry describes one T cell receptor (beta chain). Its target is unknown. Clinical symptoms, serum thyroxine, TRAb, thyroid ultrasound and orbital computed tomography informed diagnoses. The sample originates from a study of T cells in Graves' hyperthyroidism and ophthalmopathy. General study points: Among thyroid clonotypes expanded above 0.001, most also appeared in blood.

The V segment lost 5 bases and the J segment 14 bases; nucleotides outside the gene matches: 19. Germline assignment: CDR1 SEHNR and CDR2 FQNEAQ (reference sequence). CDR3 length: 15 amino acids. Amplified regions were TCR beta CDR3 sequences from RNA transcripts. The HTBI primer set was used in a first-round RT-PCR of the TCR CDR3. Using its own MiXCR run on the multiplex PCR reads, TCRdb lists one record per CDR3 protein. The sample carries some 560,000 distinct CDR3 sequences, around 14% recorded once. Sequenced material: blood. This receptor was obtained from a woman younger than 45 with Graves' hyperthyroidism. The chain couples TRBV7-9 to TRBJ2-3; 7 bases agree with TRBD1. CDR3 amino acids: CASSPPGQPKANLYF. The DNA for the CDR3 is TGTGCCAGCAGCCCCCCGGGACAGCCTAAAGCGAACCTGTATTTT.